What follows are 10 T cell receptor beta chains derived from one specimen sequenced in a study of T cells in Graves' hyperthyroidism and ophthalmopathy. There were TCR beta CDR3 regions amplified from RNA transcripts. Initially, a first-round RT-PCR of the TCR CDR3 employed the HTBI primer set. TCRdb fed the multiplex PCR reads into MiXCR, producing one record per CDR3 protein. The sample includes a few hundred thousand distinct CDR3 sequences, approximately 44% seen only once; the top ten take 8.2%. The specimen sequenced was peripheral blood or thyroid tissue (not recorded which). The receptors stem from a young woman with Graves' hyperthyroidism.

This clonotype was seen at least ten times. The CDR3 region is CATSRDDRGNQPQHF. CDR3 bases: TGTGCCACCAGCAGAGATGACAGGGGCAATCAGCCCCAGCATTTT. The chain uses TRBV15 and TRBJ1-5; TRBD1 aligns across 7 bases. The germline CDR1 and CDR2 sequences are LNHNV and YYDKDF (reference sequence). The trim removed 0 bases at V and 2 bases at J, leaving 1 base unmatched. This CDR3 is 15 amino acids long.

The V and J genes are TRBV7-2 and TRBJ1-5; D unclear. The germline gives CDR1 SGHTA, CDR2 FQGNSA. The V gene lost 5 bases and the J gene lost 7 bases, with 6 bases spanning the gap. The CDR3 contains 11 residues. The CDR3 DNA is TGTGCCAGCAGCACGGGACAGCCCCAGCATTTT. This gives the protein CASSTGQPQHF.

The CDR3 DNA reads as TGTGCCACCAGATTGGACAGGGAACGTGGCTACACCTTC. Translating gives CATRLDRERGYTF. J is TRBJ1-2 and V is TRBV15, with TRBD1 matching over 8 bases. Germline assignment: CDR1 LNHNV and CDR2 YYDKDF (reference sequence). This CDR3 is built from 13 residues. Trimming cost V 6 bases and J 7 bases; bases outside gene matches: 7.

The chain combines TRBV25-1 with TRBJ1-1; 7 bases match TRBD1. Germline lookup yields CDR1 MGHDK and CDR2 SYGVNS. CDR3 length: 14 residues. V shed 5 bases, J shed 3 bases, and the junction held 6 bases outside the gene matches. The CDR3 reads CASSYTGEDTEAFF. CDR3 bases: TGTGCCAGCAGTTACACAGGGGAGGACACTGAAGCTTTCTTT.

The V gene is TRBV2, the J gene TRBJ1-1; 10 bases agree with TRBD1. V was pared by 6 bases and J by 1 base, with 5 bases of the junction left unmatched. The CDR3 runs 15 residues. Germline assignment: CDR1 SNHLY and CDR2 FYNNEI. CDR3 loop: CASSQTGGGNTEAFF. CDR3 nucleotide sequence: TGTGCCAGCAGCCAGACAGGGGGCGGGAACACTGAAGCTTTCTTT.

The sample holds a few counts of this clonotype. The chain has TRBV24-1 and TRBJ1-5; D call uncertain. Germline CDR1 and CDR2: KGHDR and SFDVKD. V lost 8 bases and J lost 3, with 13 bases in between. This CDR3 spans 14 amino acids. CDR3 sequence reads: CATNPWGDNQPQHF. CDR3 in DNA: TGTGCCACCAACCCTTGGGGAGACAATCAGCCCCAGCATTTT.

Worth noting for this clonotype: A read error may produce the germline difference seen at one junction end. This rearrangement joins TRBV7-8 to TRBJ2-3, with D possibly being TRBD1 (5 bases). Germline V gene sequence: CDR1 SGHVS, CDR2 FQNEAQ. The CDR3 sequence is 12 residues long. CDR3 sequence: CASSLIGATAIF. CDR3 DNA: TGTGCCAGCAGCTTAATTGGCGCGACAGCGATTTTT. Together with reference TRBV7-8 and TRBJ2-3, the CDR3 gives the full variable domain: GAGVSQSPRYKVAKRGQDVALRCDPISGHVSLFWYQQALGQGPEFLTYFQNEAQLDKSGLPSDRFFAERPEGSVSTLKIQRTQQEDSAVYLCASSLIGATAIFGPGTRLTVL.

This clonotype occurred many times. The chain couples TRBV7-9 to TRBJ1-4; 9 bases line up with TRBD1. J was trimmed by 8 bases and V by 5 bases; bases with no gene match: 3. CDR1 is SEHNR, CDR2 FQNEAQ, per germline (reference sequence). The length of the CDR3 is 13 residues. The CDR3 nucleotides are TGTGCCAGCAGCACGACAGGGGGGGAAAAACTGTTTTTT. Translation gives CASSTTGGEKLFF.

The CDR3 region has the DNA TGTGCCAGCAGTCCCCCAGGACCAACTAATGAAAAACTGTTTTTT. This gives the protein CASSPPGPTNEKLFF. The rearrangement links TRBV19 to TRBJ1-4; D remains unclear. V was shortened by 9 bases and J by 0 bases, with 14 bases between the two germline ends. From germline, CDR1 is LNHDA and CDR2 SQIVND (reference sequence). The CDR3 covers 15 residues.

This clonotype showed up just a few times. The rearrangement links TRBV5-1 to TRBJ1-1; 12 positions match TRBD1. This CDR3 has 12 residues. With 3 bases clipped from V and 11 bases from J, the junction kept 2 bases outside the gene matches. The germline gives CDR1 SGHRS, CDR2 YFSETQ. The CDR3 coding sequence is TGCGCCAGCAGCTGGGGACAGGGGGCCGCTTTCTTT. Encoded protein: CASSWGQGAAFF.